Listed below are T cell receptor beta chains from one sample, sequenced in a study of radiation and T cells in renal cell carcinoma. Some clones are missing from TCRdb's copy, which holds only in-frame ones; the method was immunoSEQ multiplex PCR. This table has approximately 63,000 clones, over 70% appearing once. The sequences come from blood, collected from a patient whose treatment included radiotherapy and nephrectomy. These receptors were collected from a man aged 55-75 years with renal cell carcinoma. Each CDR3 is given with its conserved first and last residue. Fields, in order: V gene, J gene, D gene, clone size, CDR3 DNA, CDR3 protein. The D gene is left open where the match is weak. Clone size is shown for a subset of rows, as once, few, many or a class of expanded clone.

>TRBV19|TRBJ2-3|TRBD2|NA
TGTGCCAGTAGCCGACTAGCGGGAGCCGTGGGTATGGATACGCAGTATTTT
CASSRLAGAVGMDTQYF
>TRBV15|TRBJ2-5|NA|NA
TGTGCCACCAGCAGGGATGCCAAGACTCAGTACTTC
CATSRDAKTQYF
>TRBV5-1|TRBJ1-4|TRBD1|NA
TGCGCCAGCAGCCGAGGGACAGGGAATGAAAAACTGTTTTTT
CASSRGTGNEKLFF
>TRBV5-1|TRBJ1-3|NA|NA
TGCGCCAGCAGCTTGGAAGGACACAATGACTCTGGAAACACCATATATTTT
CASSLEGHNDSGNTIYF
>TRBV10-3|TRBJ1-1|TRBD1|few
TGTGCCAGCTGGCCGGGACAGGGGGATTCTGAAGCTTTCTTT
CASWPGQGDSEAFF
>TRBV6-1|TRBJ2-5|NA|NA
TGTGCCAGCAGTGAAGCACCGACAGGGCCGGGGGTAGAGACCCAGTACTTC
CASSEAPTGPGVETQYF
>TRBV9|TRBJ2-5|TRBD2|NA
TGTGCCAGCAGCCGGACTAGCGGGGGGGCGGGAGAGACCCAGTACTTC
CASSRTSGGAGETQYF
>TRBV7-9|TRBJ2-3|NA|NA
TGTGCCAGCAGCTCCGGGCAGGGGAGCACAGATACGCAGTATTTT
CASSSGQGSTDTQYF
>TRBV7-9|TRBJ2-2|NA|NA
TGTGCCAGCAGCTTAGGACTAAGTTCCGGGGAGCTGTTTTTT
CASSLGLSSGELFF
>TRBV4-3|TRBJ2-1|NA|NA
TGCGCCAGCAGCCAGGGCGCCTACAATGAGCAGTTCTTC
CASSQGAYNEQFF
>TRBV7-2|TRBJ2-2|TRBD1|NA
TGTGCCAGCAGCTTAAGGAGGCGGACAGGAGCGAACACCGGGGAGCTGTTTTTT
CASSLRRRTGANTGELFF
>TRBV29-1|TRBJ2-3|TRBD2|few
TGCAGCGTTGGGGGACTAGCGGGAGGAGATACGCAGTATTTT
CSVGGLAGGDTQYF